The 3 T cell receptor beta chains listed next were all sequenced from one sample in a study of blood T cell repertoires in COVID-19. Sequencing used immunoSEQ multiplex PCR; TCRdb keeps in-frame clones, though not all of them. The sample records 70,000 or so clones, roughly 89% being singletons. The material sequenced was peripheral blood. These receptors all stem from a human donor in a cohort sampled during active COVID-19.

The CDR3 DNA sequence: TGCGCCAGCAGCTCCCCGGACAGGGGATGGAATGAGCAGTTCTTC. Translation: CASSSPDRGWNEQFF. This rearrangement joins TRBV5-1 to TRBJ2-1, with 9 bases that match TRBD1. This CDR3 spans 15 amino acids. The ends lost 3 bases at V and 7 bases at J; junction bases unmatched: 8. Germline V gives CDR1 SGHRS, CDR2 YFSETQ.

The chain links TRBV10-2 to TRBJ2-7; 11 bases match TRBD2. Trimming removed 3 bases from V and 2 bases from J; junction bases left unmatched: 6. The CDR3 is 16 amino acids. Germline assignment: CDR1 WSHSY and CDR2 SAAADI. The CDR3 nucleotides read TGCGCCAGCAGTGATAGCGGGGGGGCCTCTACCTACGAGCAGTACTTC. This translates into CASSDSGGASTYEQYF.

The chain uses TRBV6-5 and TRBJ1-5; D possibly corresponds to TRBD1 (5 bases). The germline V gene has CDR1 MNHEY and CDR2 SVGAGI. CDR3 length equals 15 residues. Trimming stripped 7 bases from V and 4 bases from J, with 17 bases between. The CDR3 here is CASTLGAYLNQPQHF. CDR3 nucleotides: TGTGCCAGCACTCTTGGGGCATACCTTAATCAGCCCCAGCATTTT.